The clone carrying this T cell receptor beta chain has a handful of counts. Next came a second PCR, run for about 7 to 12 cycles, which used a sample-barcoded 5' primer along with a J-beta primer mix. A single record per CDR3 protein comes from TCRdb applying MiXCR to the 5' RACE reads. Of about 780,000 distinct CDR3 sequences in the sample, less than 60% were seen once. This specimen belongs to a study of blood T cells in healthy people across ages. Germline CDR1 DFQATT, CDR2 SNEGSKA (reference sequence). The V gene end was trimmed by 2 bases and the J gene end by 4 bases; junction bases not matched to a gene: 6. This CDR3 region has 14 residues.

The receptor's source is an older man in good health. The specimen sequenced was blood. The chain links TRBV20-1 to TRBJ2-3, with 7 nucleotides matching TRBD2. CDR3 DNA sequence: TGCAGTGCTAGAAGGCGGGAGAGGGCAGATACGCAGTATTTT. Translated: CSARRRERADTQYF.